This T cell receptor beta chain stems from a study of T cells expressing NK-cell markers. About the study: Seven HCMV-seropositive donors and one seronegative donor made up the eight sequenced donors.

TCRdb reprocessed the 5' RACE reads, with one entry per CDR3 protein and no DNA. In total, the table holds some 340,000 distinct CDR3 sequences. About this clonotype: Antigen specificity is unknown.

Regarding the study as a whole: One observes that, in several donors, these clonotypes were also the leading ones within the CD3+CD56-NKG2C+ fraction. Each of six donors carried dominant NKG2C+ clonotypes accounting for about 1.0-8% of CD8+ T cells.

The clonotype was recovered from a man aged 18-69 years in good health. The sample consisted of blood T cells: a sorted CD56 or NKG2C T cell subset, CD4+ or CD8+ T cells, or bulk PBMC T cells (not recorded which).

The CDR3: CASSLRAGRNTEAFF. This chain links TRBV7-8 with TRBJ1-1; TCRdb's D gene call, TRBD1, goes unchecked for lack of DNA. Germline values: CDR1 SGHVS, CDR2 FQNEAQ. This CDR3 comprises 15 residues. Together with reference TRBV7-8 and TRBJ1-1, the CDR3 gives the full variable domain: GAGVSQSPRYKVAKRGQDVALRCDPISGHVSLFWYQQALGQGPEFLTYFQNEAQLDKSGLPSDRFFAERPEGSVSTLKIQRTQQEDSAVYLCASSLRAGRNTEAFFGQGTRLTVV.